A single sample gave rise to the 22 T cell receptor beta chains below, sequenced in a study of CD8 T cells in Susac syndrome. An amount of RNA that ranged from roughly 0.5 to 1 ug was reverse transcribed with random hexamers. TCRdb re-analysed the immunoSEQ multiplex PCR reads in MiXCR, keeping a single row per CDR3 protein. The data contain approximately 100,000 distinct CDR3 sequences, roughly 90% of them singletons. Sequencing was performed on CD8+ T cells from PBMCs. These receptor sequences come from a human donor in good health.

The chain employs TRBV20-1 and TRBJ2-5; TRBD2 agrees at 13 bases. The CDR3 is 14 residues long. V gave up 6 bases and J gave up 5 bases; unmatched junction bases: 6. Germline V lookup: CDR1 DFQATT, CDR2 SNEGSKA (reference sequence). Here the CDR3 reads CSATSGRALETQYF. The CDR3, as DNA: TGCAGTGCAACTAGCGGGAGGGCCTTGGAGACCCAGTACTTC.

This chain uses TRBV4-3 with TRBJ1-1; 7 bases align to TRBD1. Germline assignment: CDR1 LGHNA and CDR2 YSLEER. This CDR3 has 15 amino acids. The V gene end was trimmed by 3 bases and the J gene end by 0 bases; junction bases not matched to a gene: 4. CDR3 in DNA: TGCGCCAGCAGCCAGGGGGGACAGTTGAACACTGAAGCTTTCTTT. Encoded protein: CASSQGGQLNTEAFF.

DNA for the CDR3: TGCAGTGCTGGACCTGGGGGGAGCTCCTACAATGAGCAGTTCTTC. Translating gives CSAGPGGSSYNEQFF. The gene calls are TRBV20-1 and TRBJ2-1; a weak D match, TRBD2 (6 bases). V dropped 5 bases and J dropped 0 bases, with 14 bases sitting between them. This CDR3 is 15 amino acids long. Germline CDR1 reads DFQATT; CDR2 reads SNEGSKA (reference sequence).

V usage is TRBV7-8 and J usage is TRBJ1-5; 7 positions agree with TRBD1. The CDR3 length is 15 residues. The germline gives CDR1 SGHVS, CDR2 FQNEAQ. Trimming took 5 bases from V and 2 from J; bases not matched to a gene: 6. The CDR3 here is CASSPGTAGNQPQHF. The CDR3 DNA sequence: TGTGCCAGCAGCCCAGGGACAGCTGGCAATCAGCCCCAGCATTTT.

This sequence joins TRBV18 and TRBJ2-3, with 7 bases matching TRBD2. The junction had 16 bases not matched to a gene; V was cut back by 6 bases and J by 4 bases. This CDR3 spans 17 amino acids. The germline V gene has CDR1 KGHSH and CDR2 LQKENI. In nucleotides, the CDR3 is TGTGCCAGCTCCCCAAGAGGGCAGCGGGAAAAGGCAGATACGCAGTATTTT. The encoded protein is CASSPRGQREKADTQYF. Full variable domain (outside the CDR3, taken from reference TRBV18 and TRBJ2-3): NAGVMQNPRHLVRRRGQEARLRCSPMKGHSHVYWYRQLPEEGLKFMVYLQKENIIDESGMPKERFSAEFPKEGPSILRIQQVVRGDSAAYFCASSPRGQREKADTQYFGPGTRLTVL.

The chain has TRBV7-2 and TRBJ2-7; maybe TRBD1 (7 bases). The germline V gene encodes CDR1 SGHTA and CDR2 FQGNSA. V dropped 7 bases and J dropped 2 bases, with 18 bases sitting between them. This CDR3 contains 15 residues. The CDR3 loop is CASTMEGQSPYEQYF. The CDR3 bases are TGTGCCAGCACCATGGAGGGACAGAGCCCCTACGAGCAGTACTTC.

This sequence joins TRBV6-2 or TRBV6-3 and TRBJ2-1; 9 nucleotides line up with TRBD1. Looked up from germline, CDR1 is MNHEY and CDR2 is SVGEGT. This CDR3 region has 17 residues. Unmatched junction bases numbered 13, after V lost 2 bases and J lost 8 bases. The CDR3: CASSYPTGQGFYYEQFF. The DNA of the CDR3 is TGTGCCAGCAGTTACCCCACGGGACAGGGATTTTACTATGAGCAGTTCTTC.

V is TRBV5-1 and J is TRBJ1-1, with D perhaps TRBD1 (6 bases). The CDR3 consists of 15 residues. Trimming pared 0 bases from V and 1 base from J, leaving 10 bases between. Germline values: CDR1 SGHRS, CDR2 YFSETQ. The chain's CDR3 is CASSLATQGNTEAFF. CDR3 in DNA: TGCGCCAGCAGCTTGGCTACACAGGGGAACACTGAAGCTTTCTTT.

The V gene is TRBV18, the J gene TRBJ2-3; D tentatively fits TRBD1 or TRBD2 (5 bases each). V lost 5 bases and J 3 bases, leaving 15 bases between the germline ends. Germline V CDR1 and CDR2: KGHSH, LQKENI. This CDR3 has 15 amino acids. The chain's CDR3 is CASSRDPGPTDTQYF. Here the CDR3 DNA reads TGTGCCAGCTCAAGGGACCCCGGTCCGACAGATACGCAGTATTTT.

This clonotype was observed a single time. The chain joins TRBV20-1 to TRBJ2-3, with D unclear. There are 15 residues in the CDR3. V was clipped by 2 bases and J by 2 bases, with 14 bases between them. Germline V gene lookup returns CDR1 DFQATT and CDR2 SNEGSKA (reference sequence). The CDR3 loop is CSARPNSVPTDTQYF. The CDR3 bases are TGCAGTGCTAGACCTAATTCGGTGCCCACAGATACGCAGTATTTT.

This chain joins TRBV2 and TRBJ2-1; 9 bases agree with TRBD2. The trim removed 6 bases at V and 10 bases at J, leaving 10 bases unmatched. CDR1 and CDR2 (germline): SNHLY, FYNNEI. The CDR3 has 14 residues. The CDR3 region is CASSQVAGAKEQFF. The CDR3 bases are TGTGCCAGCAGCCAAGTAGCGGGAGCAAAGGAGCAGTTCTTC. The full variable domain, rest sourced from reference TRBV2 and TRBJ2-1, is EPEVTQTPSHQVTQMGQEVILRCVPISNHLYFYWYRQILGQKVEFLVSFYNNEISEKSEIFDDQFSVERPDGSNFTLKIRSTKLEDSAMYFCASSQVAGAKEQFFGPGTRLTVL.

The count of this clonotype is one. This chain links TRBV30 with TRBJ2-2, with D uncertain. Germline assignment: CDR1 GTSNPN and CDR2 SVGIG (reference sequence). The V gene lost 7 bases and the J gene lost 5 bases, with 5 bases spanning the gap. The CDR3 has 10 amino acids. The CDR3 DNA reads TGTGCCTTGAAAACCGGGGAGCTGTTTTTT. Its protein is CALKTGELFF.

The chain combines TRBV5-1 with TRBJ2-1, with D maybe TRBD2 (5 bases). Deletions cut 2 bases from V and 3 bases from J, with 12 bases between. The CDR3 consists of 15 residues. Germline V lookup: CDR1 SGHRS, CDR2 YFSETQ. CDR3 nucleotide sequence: TGCGCCAGCAGCTTAACGTGGGAGCTCTACAATGAGCAGTTCTTC. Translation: CASSLTWELYNEQFF.

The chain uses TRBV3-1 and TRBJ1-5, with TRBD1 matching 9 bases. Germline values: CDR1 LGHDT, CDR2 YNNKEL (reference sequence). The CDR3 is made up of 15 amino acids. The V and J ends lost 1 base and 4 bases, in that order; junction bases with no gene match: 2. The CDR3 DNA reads TGTGCCAGCAGCCAAGCGGGACAGGGTAATCAGCCCCAGCATTTT. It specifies CASSQAGQGNQPQHF. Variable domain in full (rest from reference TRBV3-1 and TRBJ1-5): DTAVSQTPKYLVTQMGNDKSIKCEQNLGHDTMYWYKQDSKKFLKIMFSYNNKELIINETVPNRFSPKSPDKAHLNLHINSLELGDSAVYFCASSQAGQGNQPQHFGDGTRLSIL.

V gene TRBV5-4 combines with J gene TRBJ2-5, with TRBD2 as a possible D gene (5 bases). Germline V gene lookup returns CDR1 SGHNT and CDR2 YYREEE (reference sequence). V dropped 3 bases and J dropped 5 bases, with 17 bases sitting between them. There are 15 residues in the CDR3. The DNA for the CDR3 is TGTGCCAGCAGCTCGGTGGACGGTAGCGTTGAGACCCAGTACTTC. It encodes CASSSVDGSVETQYF.

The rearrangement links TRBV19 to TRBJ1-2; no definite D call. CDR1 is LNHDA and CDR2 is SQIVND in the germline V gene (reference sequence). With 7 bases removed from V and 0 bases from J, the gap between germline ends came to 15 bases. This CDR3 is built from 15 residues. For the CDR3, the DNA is TGTGCCAGTATTCGGTTAGGAGAGGCTAACTATGGCTACACCTTC. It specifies CASIRLGEANYGYTF.

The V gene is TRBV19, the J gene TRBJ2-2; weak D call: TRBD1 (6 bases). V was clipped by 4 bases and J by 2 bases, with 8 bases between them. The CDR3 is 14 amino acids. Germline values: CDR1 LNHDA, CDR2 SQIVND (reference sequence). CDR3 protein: CASSTGVNTGELFF. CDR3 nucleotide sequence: TGTGCCAGTAGTACAGGGGTTAACACCGGGGAGCTGTTTTTT.

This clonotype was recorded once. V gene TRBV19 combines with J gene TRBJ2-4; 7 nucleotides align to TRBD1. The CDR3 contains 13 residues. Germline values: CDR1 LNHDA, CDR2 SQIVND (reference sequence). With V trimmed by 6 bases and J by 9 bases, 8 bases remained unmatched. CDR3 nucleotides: TGTGCCAGTAGGCCTAGACAGGGTACCATTCAGTACTTC. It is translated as CASRPRQGTIQYF.

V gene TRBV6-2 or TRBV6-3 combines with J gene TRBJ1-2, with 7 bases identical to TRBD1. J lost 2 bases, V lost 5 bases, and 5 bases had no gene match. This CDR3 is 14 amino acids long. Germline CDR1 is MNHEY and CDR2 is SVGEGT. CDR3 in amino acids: CASSRLGQNYGYTF. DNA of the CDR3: TGTGCCAGCAGTCGATTGGGACAGAACTATGGCTACACCTTC.

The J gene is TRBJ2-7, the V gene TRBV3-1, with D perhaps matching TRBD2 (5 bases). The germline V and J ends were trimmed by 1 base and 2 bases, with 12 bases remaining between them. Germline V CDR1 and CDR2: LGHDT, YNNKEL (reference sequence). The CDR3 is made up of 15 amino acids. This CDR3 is CASSQAPSSAYEQYF. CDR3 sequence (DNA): TGTGCCAGCAGCCAAGCCCCCAGTAGCGCCTACGAGCAGTACTTC.

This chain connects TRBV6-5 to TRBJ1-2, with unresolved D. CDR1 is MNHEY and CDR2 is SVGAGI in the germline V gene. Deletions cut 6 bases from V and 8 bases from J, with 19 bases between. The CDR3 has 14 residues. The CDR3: CASSGSSGSRGYTF. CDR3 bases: TGTGCCAGCAGCGGCTCCAGCGGTAGTCGGGGCTACACCTTC.

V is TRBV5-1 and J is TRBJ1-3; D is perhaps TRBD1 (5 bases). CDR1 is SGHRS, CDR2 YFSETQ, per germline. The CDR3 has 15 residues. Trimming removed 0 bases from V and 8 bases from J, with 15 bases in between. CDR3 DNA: TGCGCCAGCAGCTTGGAGGGGCTGATTAGTGACACCATATATTTT. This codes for CASSLEGLISDTIYF.